This entry concerns a single TCR beta chain. Its antigen is as yet unknown. The junction departs from the called germline gene at one end, perhaps through a read error. The sample contains more than one DNA sequence encoding this CDR3. Primers for the PCR totalled 60 Vbeta and 13 Jbeta. Using immunoSEQ multiplex PCR, the repertoire was profiled, and TCRdb retains in-frame clones only, with some absent. The sample shows 130,000 or so clones, roughly four fifths of them seen only once. This sample was included in a study of cytomegalovirus exposure and HLA in healthy donors. Study in general: Unique TCRs numbering some 77 million, obtained from HLA-typed donors, made up an early data release.

Study-level findings and limits: In vitro assays verified that three CMV-associated chains recognized CMV antigens specifically. Near-uniform donor sequencing depth was presumed by presence/absence analyses. Most CMV-associated TCR beta chains were later found to appear HLA-restricted.

The TCR originated in a woman between 18 and 29 years old in good health and CMV-seronegative. The specimen sequenced was PBMCs.

The CDR3 DNA follows: TGTGCCAGCAGCCTCAGGAGGGCTGAAGCCTTCTTT. Its protein product is CASSLRRAEAFF. J is TRBJ1-1 and V is TRBV7-2; D not certain. CDR3 length: 12 amino acids. Per the germline V gene, CDR1 is SGHTA and CDR2 is FQGNSA.